A single sample is the source of the 17 T cell receptor beta chains below, sequenced in a study of control samples from healthy donors and cancer patients. Sequenced by immunoSEQ multiplex PCR; TCRdb stores in-frame clones only, minus some. Of about 34,000 clones in the sample, 80% to 95% were seen once. What was sequenced was PBMCs. These receptors were obtained from a man aged 40-55 years with colorectal cancer.

The gene calls are TRBV2 and TRBJ2-5, with D possibly TRBD2 on 6 matching bases. From germline, CDR1 is SNHLY and CDR2 FYNNEI. V was shortened by 6 bases and J by 2 bases, with 19 bases between the two germline ends. This CDR3 region has 16 residues. The CDR3: CASRLTGGIIQETQYF. The CDR3 region has the DNA TGTGCCAGCAGGTTGACTGGAGGGATAATTCAAGAGACCCAGTACTTC.

The genes are TRBV19 and TRBJ1-6; 9 nucleotides agree with TRBD1. The V and J ends lost 6 bases and 12 bases, in that order; junction bases with no gene match: 9. Germline CDR1 LNHDA, CDR2 SQIVND (reference sequence). The CDR3 has 14 amino acids. CDR3 in amino acids: CASRSNNRGLPLHF. The CDR3 nucleotides are TGTGCCAGTAGATCTAACAACAGGGGGCTACCCCTCCACTTT. Complete variable domain (other parts from reference TRBV19 and TRBJ1-6): DGGITQSPKYLFRKEGQNVTLSCEQNLNHDAMYWYRQDPGQGLRLIYYSQIVNDFQKGDIAEGYSVSREKKESFPLTVTSAQKNPTAFYLCASRSNNRGLPLHFGNGTRLTVT.

V gene TRBV19 combines with J gene TRBJ1-2; D unclear. The CDR3 consists of 13 residues. The germline V gene has CDR1 LNHDA and CDR2 SQIVND (reference sequence). The V and J ends lost 7 bases and 4 bases respectively, with 13 bases between them. The CDR3 DNA is TGTGCCAGTACCCCCCGGGCGACCTATGGCTACACCTTC. This sequence encodes CASTPRATYGYTF.

The chain joins TRBV3-1 (or the pseudogene TRBV3-2) to TRBJ2-5; perhaps TRBD1 as D (6 bases). This CDR3 has 17 amino acids. Trimming removed 3 bases at V and 4 bases at J, with 21 bases between. Germline CDR1 is LGHDT and CDR2 is YNNKEL (reference sequence). CDR3 amino acids: CASSHQGIRRGAETQYF. As DNA, the CDR3 is TGTGCCAGCAGCCATCAGGGGATACGTAGAGGGGCAGAGACCCAGTACTTC.

The chain employs TRBV2 and TRBJ2-1, with 8 bases that match TRBD1. Per germline, CDR1 SNHLY and CDR2 FYNNEI. V lost 10 bases, J lost 8 bases, and 10 bases stayed unmatched. The CDR3 consists of 13 residues. CDR3 sequence: CATNLQGAYEQFF. In nucleotides, the CDR3 is TGTGCCACCAACCTTCAGGGGGCGTATGAGCAGTTCTTC.

In this sample, this clone turned up once. This chain uses TRBV5-6 with TRBJ1-4; the match to TRBD1 covers 10 bases. Losses at the gene ends were 4 bases for V and 7 bases for J; bases not matched to a gene: 7. The CDR3 covers 15 residues. Per germline, CDR1 SGHDT and CDR2 YYEEEE. The CDR3 here is CASSIRQGAGEKLFF. CDR3 DNA sequence: TGTGCCAGCAGCATCCGACAGGGGGCGGGTGAAAAACTGTTTTTT.

A single count supports this clone. This chain uses TRBV6-2 or TRBV6-3 with TRBJ1-1, with a weak D call TRBD1 (5 bases). Per the germline V gene, CDR1 is MNHEY and CDR2 is SVGEGT. This CDR3 is 15 amino acids long. The germline V and J ends were trimmed by 4 bases and 1 base, with 13 bases remaining between them. CDR3 sequence: CASSWVGTANTEAFF. For the CDR3, the DNA is TGTGCCAGCAGTTGGGTCGGGACCGCGAACACTGAAGCTTTCTTT.

On this clone: Compared with germline, one end of the junction differs, possibly owing to a read error. V is TRBV19 and J is TRBJ1-2; D possibly corresponds to TRBD1 (6 bases). The CDR3 extends over 15 amino acids. Germline CDR1 and CDR2: LNHDA and SQIVND (reference sequence). The CDR3 loop reads CASSIEEAGEGGYTF. DNA of the CDR3: TGTGCCAGCAGTATAGAAGAGGCAGGGGAGGGTGGCTACACCTTC.

The chain recombines TRBV6-5 with TRBJ2-3, with D perhaps TRBD2 (5 bases). This CDR3 has 15 residues. Germline values: CDR1 MNHEY, CDR2 SVGAGI. Trimming removed 2 bases from V and 0 bases from J, with 9 bases in between. The CDR3 DNA follows: TGTGCCAGCAGTTACCGGGGTCGAAGCACAGATACGCAGTATTTT. Translated: CASSYRGRSTDTQYF.

The genes are TRBV11-2 and TRBJ1-3; 7 nucleotides line up with TRBD1. This CDR3 region has 15 residues. Germline CDR1 SGHAT, CDR2 FQNNGV. The V gene end was trimmed by 3 bases and the J gene end by 2 bases; junction bases not matched to a gene: 4. The CDR3 DNA is TGTGCCAGCAGCTTTACGGACAGGCCTGGAAACACCATATATTTT. Encoded protein: CASSFTDRPGNTIYF.

The chain recombines TRBV18 with TRBJ1-1; 7 bases agree with TRBD1. V gave up 0 bases and J gave up 4 bases; unmatched junction bases: 11. The CDR3 extends over 17 amino acids. CDR1 is KGHSH and CDR2 is LQKENI in the germline V gene. CDR3 sequence (DNA): TGTGCCAGCTCACCACCTGAAAAGGGGGCACGAGTCACTGAAGCTTTCTTT. It codes for CASSPPEKGARVTEAFF.

The chain carries TRBV4-1 and TRBJ2-6; no clear D gene. The CDR3 sequence is 17 residues long. Trimming stripped 1 base from V and 1 base from J, with 11 bases between. The germline CDR1 and CDR2 sequences are MGHRA and YSYEKL. CDR3 loop: CASSQGGIRSGANVLTF. CDR3 nucleotides: TGCGCCAGCAGCCAAGGAGGAATTCGGTCTGGGGCCAACGTCCTGACTTTC.

This chain joins TRBV3-1 (or the pseudogene TRBV3-2) and TRBJ1-2; tentatively, D is TRBD1 (6 bases). The V gene lost 5 bases and the J gene lost 14 bases, with 21 bases spanning the gap. Per germline, CDR1 LGHDT and CDR2 YNNKEL (reference sequence). The CDR3 consists of 13 residues. The DNA for the CDR3 is TGTGCCAGCAGCGCTGACAGGCTTCCTTGGGTTACCTTC. The encoded protein is CASSADRLPWVTF.

The rearrangement links TRBV7-9 to TRBJ2-5; D ambiguous. This CDR3 region has 14 residues. Germline V CDR1 and CDR2: SEHNR, FQNEAQ (reference sequence). V was clipped by 4 bases and J by 3 bases, with 12 bases between them. CDR3 bases: TGTGCCAGCAGCTCCTTCGGGCAGGAAGAGACCCAGTACTTC. It encodes CASSSFGQEETQYF.

This chain joins TRBV9 and TRBJ2-2; D is uncertain. Germline CDR1 SGDLS, CDR2 YYNGEE. The germline V and J ends were trimmed by 0 bases and 2 bases, with 8 bases remaining between them. CDR3 length: 15 residues. CDR3 in amino acids: CASSVALFNTGELFF. The CDR3, as DNA: TGTGCCAGCAGCGTAGCCCTCTTTAACACCGGGGAGCTGTTTTTT.

DNA of the CDR3: TGTGCCAGCAGTGATCCAGGGACCGGCTCTGGAAACACCATATATTTT. This gives the protein CASSDPGTGSGNTIYF. The chain uses TRBV6-4 and TRBJ1-3; D may be TRBD1 (5 bases). Germline V gene sequence: CDR1 MRHNA, CDR2 SNTAGT. V lost 3 bases and J 0 bases, leaving 12 bases between the germline ends. The CDR3 length is 16 residues.

This clone came up once. This chain uses TRBV5-1 with TRBJ1-1; the match to TRBD1 covers 8 bases. CDR1 and CDR2 (germline): SGHRS, YFSETQ. This CDR3 comprises 15 residues. The V and J ends lost 4 bases and 6 bases, in that order; junction bases with no gene match: 11. The CDR3 here is CASSREAGQAAEAFF. The CDR3 nucleotides read TGCGCCAGCAGCCGGGAGGCGGGACAGGCCGCTGAAGCTTTCTTT. The full variable domain, with the rest looked up from reference TRBV5-1 and TRBJ1-1, is KAGVTQTPRYLIKTRGQQVTLSCSPISGHRSVSWYQQTPGQGLQFLFEYFSETQRNKGNFPGRFSGRQFSNSRSEMNVSTLELGDSALYLCASSREAGQAAEAFFGQGTRLTVV.